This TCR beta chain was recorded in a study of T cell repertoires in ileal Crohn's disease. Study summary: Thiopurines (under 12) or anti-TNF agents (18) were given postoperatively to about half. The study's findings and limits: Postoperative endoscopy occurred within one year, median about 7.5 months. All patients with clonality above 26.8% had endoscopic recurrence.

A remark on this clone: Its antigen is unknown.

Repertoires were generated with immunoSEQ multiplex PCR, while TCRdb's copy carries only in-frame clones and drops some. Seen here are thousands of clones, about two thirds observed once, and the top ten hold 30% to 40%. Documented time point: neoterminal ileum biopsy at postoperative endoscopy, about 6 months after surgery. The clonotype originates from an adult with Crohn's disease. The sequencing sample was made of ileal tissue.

CDR3 sequence (DNA): TGTGCCAGTAGTTACAGGGTAGCGGGGTTGGGCTCCTACAATGAGCAGTTCTTC. Protein sequence: CASSYRVAGLGSYNEQFF. The chain joins TRBV19 to TRBJ2-1, with 8 bases that match TRBD2. The V gene's germline CDR1 is LNHDA and CDR2 SQIVND (reference sequence). Trimming at V came to 5 bases and at J to 0 bases, leaving 12 bases not matched to a gene. The CDR3 extends over 18 amino acids.